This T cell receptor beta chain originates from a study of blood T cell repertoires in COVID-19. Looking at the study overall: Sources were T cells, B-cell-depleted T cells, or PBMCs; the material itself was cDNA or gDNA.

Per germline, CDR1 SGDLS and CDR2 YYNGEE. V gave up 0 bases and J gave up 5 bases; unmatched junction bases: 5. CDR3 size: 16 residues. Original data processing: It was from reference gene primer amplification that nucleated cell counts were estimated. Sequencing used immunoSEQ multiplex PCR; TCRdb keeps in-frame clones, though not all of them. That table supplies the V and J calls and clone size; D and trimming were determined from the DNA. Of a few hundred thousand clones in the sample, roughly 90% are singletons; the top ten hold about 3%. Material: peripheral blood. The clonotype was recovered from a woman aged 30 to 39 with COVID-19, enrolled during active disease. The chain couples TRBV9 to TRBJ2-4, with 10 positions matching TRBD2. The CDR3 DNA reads TGTGCCAGCAGCGTAGCGGCTAGCGGGAGCCAAAACATTCAGTACTTC. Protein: CASSVAASGSQNIQYF.